Each of the 14 T cell receptor beta chains below was sequenced from the same sample in a study of T-cell reconstitution after alpha-beta-depleted transplantation in children. Unique molecular identifiers featured in how the TCRbeta library was prepared. TCRdb called the PCR reads again in MiXCR, with one record for every CDR3 protein. The sample lists about 360,000 distinct CDR3 sequences; roughly 15% were seen once. Sequences were derived from PBMCs, sampled from the stem cell graft. The source is a human donor who donated a stem cell graft to a child with Fanconi anemia.

The V and J genes are TRBV6-6 and TRBJ1-3; D may be TRBD1 (5 bases). The CDR3 sequence is 13 residues long. V lost 5 bases to trimming and J lost 3 bases, with 8 bases between them. Germline values: CDR1 MNHNY, CDR2 SVGAGI (reference sequence). In DNA, the CDR3 is TGTGCCAGCAGTAGGGGCCATGGAAACACCATATATTTT. Protein sequence: CASSRGHGNTIYF.

This chain connects TRBV5-1 to TRBJ1-2; D is undetermined. CDR1 and CDR2 from the germline V gene are SGHRS and YFSETQ. The V end was cut by 3 bases, the J end by 8 bases, with 14 bases between. CDR3 length: 13 residues. CDR3 DNA sequence: TGCGCCAGCAGCTCGCCCCCGGTTAGGGGCTACACCTTC. Protein sequence: CASSSPPVRGYTF.

The chain carries TRBV20-1 and TRBJ2-1; 9 nucleotides align to TRBD2. The V segment lost 0 bases and the J segment 7 bases; nucleotides outside the gene matches: 10. The CDR3 spans 16 residues. Germline V gene lookup returns CDR1 DFQATT and CDR2 SNEGSKA (reference sequence). The CDR3 loop is CSAREISGGLWNEQFF. In nucleotides, the CDR3 is TGCAGTGCTAGAGAGATTAGCGGGGGCCTATGGAATGAGCAGTTCTTC.

Only a few counts were recorded for this clonotype. J is TRBJ2-3 and V is TRBV5-1; perhaps TRBD1 as D (6 bases). V lost 4 bases and J 2 bases, leaving 11 bases between the germline ends. The CDR3 contains 14 residues. Looked up from germline, CDR1 is SGHRS and CDR2 is YFSETQ. This chain's CDR3 is CASSPWDITDTQYF. The CDR3, as DNA: TGCGCCAGCAGCCCCTGGGACATCACAGATACGCAGTATTTT.

This chain connects TRBV20-1 to TRBJ2-3, with 14 bases lining up with TRBD2. Germline V gives CDR1 DFQATT, CDR2 SNEGSKA (reference sequence). The CDR3 is 15 amino acids. The J segment lost 4 bases and the V segment lost 5 bases, leaving 5 bases of the junction unmatched. The CDR3 protein is CSAPTSGGAADTQYF. CDR3 DNA sequence: TGCAGTGCTCCGACTAGCGGGGGGGCGGCAGATACGCAGTATTTT.

This clonotype was detected many times. The chain carries TRBV6-1 and TRBJ2-1; perhaps TRBD1 as D (6 bases). There are 17 residues in the CDR3. V was cut by 2 bases and J by 0 bases, with 14 bases left in between. The germline gives CDR1 MNHNS, CDR2 SASEGT. DNA for the CDR3: TGTGCCAGCAGTGAATACGCAGGGGAAAACTCCTACAATGAGCAGTTCTTC. Translating it yields CASSEYAGENSYNEQFF.

This clonotype showed up just a few times. V is TRBV5-6 and J is TRBJ2-7; tentatively, D is TRBD2 (5 bases). Germline V CDR1 and CDR2: SGHDT, YYEEEE. V lost 1 base, J lost 6 bases, and 14 bases lay in between. The CDR3 loop spans 14 amino acids. The CDR3 DNA reads as TGTGCCAGCAGCTTGCGCGGGCTGCTAGGCGAGCAGTACTTC. This translates into CASSLRGLLGEQYF.

The rearrangement joins TRBV5-1 to TRBJ2-5, with a possible D match to TRBD1 (5 bases). CDR3 length: 15 amino acids. Germline CDR1 SGHRS, CDR2 YFSETQ. Trimming cost V 4 bases and J 5 bases, with 18 bases left between them. CDR3 residues: CASSPTTGIGETQYF. The CDR3 region has the DNA TGCGCCAGCAGCCCCACTACAGGAATCGGGGAGACCCAGTACTTC.

At least ten counts were recorded for this clonotype. J is TRBJ2-2 and V is TRBV9, with unresolved D. CDR1 and CDR2 from the germline V gene are SGDLS and YYNGEE. V was shortened by 4 bases and J by 7 bases, with 11 bases between the two germline ends. The CDR3 loop spans 13 amino acids. The CDR3 sequence: CASSQKDHGELFF. CDR3 sequence (DNA): TGTGCCAGCAGCCAGAAGGATCACGGGGAGCTGTTTTTT.

Ten or more counts support this clonotype. CDR3 coding DNA: TGCGCCAGCAGTCTGGGTAGCGGTGACACAGATACGCAGTATTTT. It is translated as CASSLGSGDTDTQYF. The V call is TRBV5-1, the J call TRBJ2-3; perhaps TRBD2 as D (6 bases). This CDR3 has 15 amino acids. CDR1 and CDR2 from the germline V gene are SGHRS and YFSETQ. V was shortened by 5 bases and J by 2 bases, with 15 bases between the two germline ends. The whole variable domain, filled in from reference TRBV5-1 and TRBJ2-3, reads KAGVTQTPRYLIKTRGQQVTLSCSPISGHRSVSWYQQTPGQGLQFLFEYFSETQRNKGNFPGRFSGRQFSNSRSEMNVSTLELGDSALYLCASSLGSGDTDTQYFGPGTRLTVL.

V is TRBV7-9 and J is TRBJ2-5; D is undetermined. V shed 4 bases and J shed 5 bases, with 17 bases lying between them. The CDR3 runs to 15 residues. Germline CDR1 reads SEHNR; CDR2 reads FQNEAQ (reference sequence). CDR3 bases: TGTGCCAGCAGCTCCGTAAAGGTGGAGAGGGAGACCCAGTACTTC. Protein sequence: CASSSVKVERETQYF.

The chain joins TRBV18 to TRBJ1-6; possibly TRBD1 for D (5 bases). Trimming took 6 bases from V and 5 from J, leaving 14 bases between them. The CDR3 has 15 residues. Germline CDR1 reads KGHSH; CDR2 reads LQKENI. The CDR3: CASSRTQDDNSPLHF. CDR3 coding DNA: TGTGCCAGCTCCCGGACACAGGATGATAATTCACCCCTCCACTTT.

This clonotype was recorded many times. This chain links TRBV20-1 with TRBJ2-1; the match to TRBD1 covers 10 bases. Germline assignment: CDR1 DFQATT and CDR2 SNEGSKA (reference sequence). J lost 4 bases, V lost 6 bases, and 3 bases had no gene match. The CDR3 has 13 amino acids. DNA of the CDR3: TGCAGTGCCCCGGGACAGGGGTACAATGAGCAGTTCTTC. Its translation is CSAPGQGYNEQFF.

This clonotype was seen more than once but under ten times. The chain joins TRBV6-6 to TRBJ1-1; D ambiguous. V lost 2 bases, J lost 8 bases, and 9 bases lay in between. CDR3 length: 12 residues. From germline, CDR1 is MNHNY and CDR2 SVGAGI (reference sequence). DNA for the CDR3: TGTGCCAGCAGTTACGGTGCGTCCGAAGCTTTCTTT. Residues: CASSYGASEAFF.